Here is one T cell receptor beta chain with its context. With V trimmed by 4 bases and J by 7 bases, 14 bases remained unmatched. This CDR3 spans 16 amino acids. The germline V gene has CDR1 SGDLS and CDR2 YYNGEE. Authors' processing steps: Researchers report that nucleated cell counts were estimated from reference gene primer amplification. Sequencing used immunoSEQ multiplex PCR; TCRdb keeps in-frame clones, though not all of them. Clone size and V and J calls were adopted from that table, with D and trimming inferred from the DNA. The sample holds 110,000 to 150,000 clones, approximately 85% seen once. The data are from a study of blood T cell repertoires in COVID-19. Study background: Samples of COVID-19 (acute and convalescent) were obtained from the United States, Italy and Spain. Nucleic acid was either cDNA or gDNA, and it came from T cells, B-cell-depleted T cells, or PBMCs.

This receptor was identified in a woman of 80 years or more with acute or convalescent COVID-19. What was sequenced was peripheral blood. The chain links TRBV9 to TRBJ2-3; 8 positions agree with TRBD2. DNA for the CDR3: TGTGCCAGCAGCTTCGGACTAGCTGGGGGGGCAAATACGCAGTATTTT. Its translation: CASSFGLAGGANTQYF.